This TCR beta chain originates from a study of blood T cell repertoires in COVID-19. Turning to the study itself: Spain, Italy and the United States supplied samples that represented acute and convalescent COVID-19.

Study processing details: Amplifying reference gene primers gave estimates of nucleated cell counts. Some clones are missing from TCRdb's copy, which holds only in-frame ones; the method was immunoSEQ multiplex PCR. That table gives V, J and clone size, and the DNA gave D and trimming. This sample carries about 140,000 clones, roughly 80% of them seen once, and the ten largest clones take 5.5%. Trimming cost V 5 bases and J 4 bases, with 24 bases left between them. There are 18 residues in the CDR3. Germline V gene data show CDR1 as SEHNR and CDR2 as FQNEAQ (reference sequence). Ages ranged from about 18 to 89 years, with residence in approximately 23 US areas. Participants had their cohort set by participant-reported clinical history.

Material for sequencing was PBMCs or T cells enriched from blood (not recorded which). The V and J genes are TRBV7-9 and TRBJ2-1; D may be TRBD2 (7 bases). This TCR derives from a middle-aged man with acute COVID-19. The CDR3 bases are TGTGCCAGCAGCCCAATCACACGGGGGGCGGTTGGATACAATGAGCAGTTCTTC. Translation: CASSPITRGAVGYNEQFF.